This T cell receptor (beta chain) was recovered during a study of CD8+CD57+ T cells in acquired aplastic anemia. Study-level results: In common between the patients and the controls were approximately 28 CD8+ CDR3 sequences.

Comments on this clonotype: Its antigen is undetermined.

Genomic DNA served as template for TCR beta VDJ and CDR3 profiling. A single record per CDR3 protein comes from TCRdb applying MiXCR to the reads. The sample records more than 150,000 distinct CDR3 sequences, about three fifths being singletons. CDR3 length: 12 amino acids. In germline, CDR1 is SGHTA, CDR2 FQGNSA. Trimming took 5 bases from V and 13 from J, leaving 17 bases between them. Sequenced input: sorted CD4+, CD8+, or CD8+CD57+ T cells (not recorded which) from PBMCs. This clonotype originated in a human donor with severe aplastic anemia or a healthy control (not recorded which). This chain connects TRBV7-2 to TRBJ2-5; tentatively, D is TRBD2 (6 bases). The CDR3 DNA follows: TGTGCCAGCAGCACGACTAGGACCCCAGGGTACTTC. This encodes CASSTTRTPGYF.